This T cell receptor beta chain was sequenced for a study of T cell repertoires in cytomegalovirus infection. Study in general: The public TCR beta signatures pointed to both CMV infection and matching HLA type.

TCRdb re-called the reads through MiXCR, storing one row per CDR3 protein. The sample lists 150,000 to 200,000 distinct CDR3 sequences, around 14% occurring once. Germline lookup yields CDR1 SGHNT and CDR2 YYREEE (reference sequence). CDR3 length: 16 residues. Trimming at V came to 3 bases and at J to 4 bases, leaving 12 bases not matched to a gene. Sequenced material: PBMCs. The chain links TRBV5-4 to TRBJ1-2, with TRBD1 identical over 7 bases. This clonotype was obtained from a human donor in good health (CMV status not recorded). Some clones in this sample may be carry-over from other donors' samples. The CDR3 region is CASSSFQTGILYGYTF. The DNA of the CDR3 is TGTGCCAGCAGCTCCTTCCAGACAGGGATTCTCTATGGCTACACCTTC.